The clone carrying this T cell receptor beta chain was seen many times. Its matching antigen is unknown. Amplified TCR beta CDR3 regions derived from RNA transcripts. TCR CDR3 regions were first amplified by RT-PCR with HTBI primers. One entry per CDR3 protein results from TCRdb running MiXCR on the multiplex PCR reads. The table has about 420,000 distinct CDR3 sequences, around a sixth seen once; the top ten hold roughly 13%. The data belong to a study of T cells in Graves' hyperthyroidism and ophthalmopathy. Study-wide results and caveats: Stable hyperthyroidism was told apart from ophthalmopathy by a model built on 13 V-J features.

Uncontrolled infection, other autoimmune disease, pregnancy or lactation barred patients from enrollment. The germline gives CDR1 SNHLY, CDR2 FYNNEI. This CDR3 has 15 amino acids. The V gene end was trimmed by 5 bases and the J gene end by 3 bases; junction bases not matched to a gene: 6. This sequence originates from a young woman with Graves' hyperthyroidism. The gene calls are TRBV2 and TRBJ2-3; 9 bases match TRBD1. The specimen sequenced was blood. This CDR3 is CASSSQGQGTDTQYF. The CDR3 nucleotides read TGTGCCAGCAGTTCCCAAGGACAGGGGACAGATACGCAGTATTTT.